These T cell receptor beta chains were read from a single sample in a study of T cell responses to AZD1222 COVID-19 vaccine. Sequencing was performed with immunoSEQ multiplex PCR; in TCRdb, only in-frame clones are kept and a portion is missing. Among over 120,000 clones listed, roughly 92% were seen once. The sample was peripheral blood, taken on day 0 of AZD1222 vaccination. Receptor source: an adult in good health. Both conserved end residues are part of each CDR3. A D gene is named only where the DNA matches it firmly. Clone size appears in some rows only: once, few, many, or a class for an expanded clone.

V gene	D gene	CDR3 length	J gene	clone size	CDR3 DNA	CDR3 protein
TRBV2	TRBD2	16	TRBJ2-1	-	TGTGCCAGCAGATTTGTGGCGGGGGGAGACTACAATGAGCAGTTCTTC	CASRFVAGGDYNEQFF
TRBV20-1	TRBD2	15	TRBJ2-3	few	TGCAGTGCTAGTAATCCAGCGGGAGACCCAGATACGCAGTATTTT	CSASNPAGDPDTQYF
TRBV6-5	-	14	TRBJ2-1	-	TGTGCCAGCAGTTCCGACCGCGCGTACAATGAGCAGTTCTTC	CASSSDRAYNEQFF
TRBV28	TRBD1	18	TRBJ1-4	-	TGTGCCAGCAGTTCCCCGAGATATACAGGGGATGGCACTGAAAAACTGTTTTTT	CASSSPRYTGDGTEKLFF
TRBV18	-	12	TRBJ2-7	-	TGTGCCAGCTCACCACCCTCCTACGAGCAGTACTTC	CASSPPSYEQYF
TRBV19	-	16	TRBJ2-7	once	TGTGCCAGTAGTCTCAGCTTATGGCAGTCTGGCTACGAGCAGTACTTC	CASSLSLWQSGYEQYF
TRBV19	-	14	TRBJ1-5	-	TGTGCCAGTATGACAAGGGGAAGCAATCAGCCCCAGCATTTT	CASMTRGSNQPQHF
TRBV24-1	TRBD2	18	TRBJ2-1	-	TGTGCCACCAGTGATCAGACACCGGGACTAGCGCCCTACAATGAGCAGTTCTTC	CATSDQTPGLAPYNEQFF
TRBV28	-	10	TRBJ2-1	-	TGTGCCAGCAGTTTTCATGAGCAGTTCTTC	CASSFHEQFF
TRBV19	TRBD1	15	TRBJ2-2	-	TGTGCCAGTAGTGGTGGACAGGGTAGCACCGGGGAGCTGTTTTTT	CASSGGQGSTGELFF
TRBV15	-	15	TRBJ1-3	-	TGTGCCACCAGCAGAGAGTGGCAGGGTGGAAACACCATATATTTT	CATSREWQGGNTIYF
TRBV7-9	TRBD1	18	TRBJ2-7	-	TGTGCCAGCAGCCCCCCTGGGGGACAGGGGCCGTCATCCTACGAGCAGTACTTC	CASSPPGGQGPSSYEQYF
TRBV27	-	12	TRBJ2-1	once	TGTGCCAGCAGTCAGGACCTCAATGAGCAGTTCTTC	CASSQDLNEQFF
TRBV11-2	TRBD2	16	TRBJ2-5	-	TGTGCCAGCAGCTTAGGACTAGCGGGAGGTCAAGAGACCCAGTACTTC	CASSLGLAGGQETQYF
TRBV9	TRBD2	16	TRBJ2-3	-	TGTGCCAGCAGCAGGACTAGCGGGAGGAAGGTAGATACGCAGTATTTT	CASSRTSGRKVDTQYF
TRBV27	-	13	TRBJ1-5	-	TGTGCCAGCAGCCTAGCCGTATATCAGCCCCAGCATTTT	CASSLAVYQPQHF
TRBV7-2	-	12	TRBJ2-7	-	TGTGCCAGCAGCTCAACTTACTACGAGCAGTACTTC	CASSSTYYEQYF
TRBV6-5	-	14	TRBJ1-6	-	TGTGCCAGCAGGATCGACAGCTATAATTCACCCCTCCACTTT	CASRIDSYNSPLHF
TRBV7-2	-	17	TRBJ1-3	-	TGTGCCAGCAGCTTAGCGCGCCAGGCAAGCTCTGGAAACACCATATATTTT	CASSLARQASSGNTIYF
TRBV27	TRBD2	15	TRBJ2-1	-	TGTGCCAGCAGAAGGACTAGCGGGGGGTGGGATGAGCAGTTCTTC	CASRRTSGGWDEQFF
TRBV27	TRBD1	14	TRBJ2-7	-	TGTGCCAGCAGTTTCGCGGGACAGGGGCCCTTGTTTTTCTTC	CASSFAGQGPLFFF
TRBV18	-	14	TRBJ1-4	once	TGTGCCAGCTCACCGACAGTTCTAAATGAAAAACTGTTTTTT	CASSPTVLNEKLFF
TRBV29-1	TRBD2	14	TRBJ2-1	once	TGCAGCGTTGTCGGCGGGAGCTCCTACAATGAGCAGTTCTTC	CSVVGGSSYNEQFF
TRBV3-1/TRBV3-2	TRBD1	14	TRBJ1-2	-	TGTGCCAGCAGCCATACAAAGGGGGCTGATGGCTACACCTTC	CASSHTKGADGYTF
TRBV18	-	14	TRBJ1-2	-	TGTGCCAGCTCAGACGACCGGGACGGACGTGGCTACACCTTC	CASSDDRDGRGYTF
TRBV4-1	TRBD1	17	TRBJ2-3	-	TGCGCCAGCAGCCAAGATAACCAGGGGGCCGGCACAGATACGCAGTATTTT	CASSQDNQGAGTDTQYF
TRBV2	-	18	TRBJ1-5	-	TGTGCCAGCATGAGGGAAGGGCTAACGTTGGGGAGGGATCAGCCCCAGCATTTT	CASMREGLTLGRDQPQHF
TRBV24-1	TRBD2	19	TRBJ2-1	-	TGTGCCACCAGTGATTTCGGGACTAGCGGGAGGAGGTCCTACAATGAGCAGTTCTTC	CATSDFGTSGRRSYNEQFF
TRBV6-1	-	14	TRBJ2-7	-	TGTGCCAGCAGTGAATATGGGGAATCCTACGAGCAGTACTTC	CASSEYGESYEQYF
TRBV10-3	TRBD2	17	TRBJ2-5	once	TGTGCCATCAGTGGTGCCCTGGAGCGGGGGGGCCCGGAGACCCAGTACTTC	CAISGALERGGPETQYF
TRBV18	-	14	TRBJ2-7	-	TGTGCCAGCTCACCACCGGGCTTCGCGGGGGAGCAGTACTTC	CASSPPGFAGEQYF
TRBV28	-	16	TRBJ2-7	-	TGTGCCAGCAGTCCGCTCGCCAGCTCGATCTCCTACGAGCAGTACTTC	CASSPLASSISYEQYF
TRBV19	TRBD1	13	TRBJ1-1	-	TGTGCCAGTAGGAGGACAGGGGTTCATGAAGCTTTCTTT	CASRRTGVHEAFF
TRBV5-1	-	13	TRBJ1-1	-	TGCGCCAGCAGCCCGGCGGGGGACACTGAAGCTTTCTTT	CASSPAGDTEAFF
TRBV2	-	13	TRBJ2-7	-	TGTGCCAGCAGTGATTGGACAGCCGGCGAGCAGTACTTC	CASSDWTAGEQYF
TRBV18	-	12	TRBJ2-5	-	TGTGCCAGCTCCGGAACACAAGAGACCCAGTACTTC	CASSGTQETQYF